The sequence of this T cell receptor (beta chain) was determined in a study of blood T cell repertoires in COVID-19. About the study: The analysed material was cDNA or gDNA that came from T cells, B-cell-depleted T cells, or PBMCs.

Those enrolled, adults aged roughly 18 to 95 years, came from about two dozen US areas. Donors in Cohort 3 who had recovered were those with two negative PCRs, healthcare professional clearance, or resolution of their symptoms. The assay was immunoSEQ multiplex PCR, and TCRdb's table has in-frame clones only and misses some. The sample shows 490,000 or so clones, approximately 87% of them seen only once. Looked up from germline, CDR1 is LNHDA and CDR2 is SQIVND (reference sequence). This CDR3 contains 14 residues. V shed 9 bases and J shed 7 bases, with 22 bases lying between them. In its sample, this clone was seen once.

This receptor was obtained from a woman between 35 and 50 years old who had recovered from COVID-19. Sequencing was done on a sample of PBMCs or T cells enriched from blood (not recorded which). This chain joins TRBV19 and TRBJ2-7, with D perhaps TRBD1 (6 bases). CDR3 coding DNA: TGTGCCAGCACAGTTACAGGGACCCTTCAGGAGCAGTACTTC. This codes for CASTVTGTLQEQYF.